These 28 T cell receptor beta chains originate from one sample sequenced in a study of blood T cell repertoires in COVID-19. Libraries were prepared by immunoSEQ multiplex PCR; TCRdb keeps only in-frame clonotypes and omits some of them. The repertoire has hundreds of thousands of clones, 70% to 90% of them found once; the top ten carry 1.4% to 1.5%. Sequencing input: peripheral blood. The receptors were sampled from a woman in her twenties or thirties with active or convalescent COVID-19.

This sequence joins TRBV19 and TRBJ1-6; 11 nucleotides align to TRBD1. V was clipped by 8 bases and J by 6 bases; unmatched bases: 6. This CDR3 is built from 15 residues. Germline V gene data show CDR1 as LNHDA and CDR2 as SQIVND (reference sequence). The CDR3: CASDPDRGLNSPLHF. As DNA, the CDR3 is TGTGCCAGTGACCCGGACAGGGGGCTTAATTCACCCCTCCACTTT. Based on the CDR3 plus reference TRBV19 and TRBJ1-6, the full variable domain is DGGITQSPKYLFRKEGQNVTLSCEQNLNHDAMYWYRQDPGQGLRLIYYSQIVNDFQKGDIAEGYSVSREKKESFPLTVTSAQKNPTAFYLCASDPDRGLNSPLHFGNGTRLTVT.

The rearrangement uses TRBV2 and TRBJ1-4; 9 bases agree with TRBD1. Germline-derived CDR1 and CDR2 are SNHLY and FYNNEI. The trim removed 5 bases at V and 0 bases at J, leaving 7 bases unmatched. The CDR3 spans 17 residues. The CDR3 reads CASSPWDRATTNEKLFF. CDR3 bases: TGTGCCAGCAGTCCATGGGACAGGGCGACAACTAATGAAAAACTGTTTTTT.

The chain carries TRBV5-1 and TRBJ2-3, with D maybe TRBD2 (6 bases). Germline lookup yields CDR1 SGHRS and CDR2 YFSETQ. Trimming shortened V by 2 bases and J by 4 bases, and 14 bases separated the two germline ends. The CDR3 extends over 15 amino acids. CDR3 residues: CASSFGGNSADTQYF. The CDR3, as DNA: TGCGCCAGCAGCTTCGGCGGGAATAGCGCAGATACGCAGTATTTT.

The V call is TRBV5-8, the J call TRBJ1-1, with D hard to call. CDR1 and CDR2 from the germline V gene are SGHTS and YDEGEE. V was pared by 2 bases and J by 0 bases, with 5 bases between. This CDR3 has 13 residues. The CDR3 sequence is CASSFIVNTEAFF. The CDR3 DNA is TGTGCCAGCAGCTTCATAGTGAACACTGAAGCTTTCTTT.

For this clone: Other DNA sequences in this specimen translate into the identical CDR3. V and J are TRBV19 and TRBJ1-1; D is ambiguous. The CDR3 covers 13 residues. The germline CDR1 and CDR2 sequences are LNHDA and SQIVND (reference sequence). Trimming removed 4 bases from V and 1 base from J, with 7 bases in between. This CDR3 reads CASSTTGNTEAFF. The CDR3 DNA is TGTGCCAGTAGTACGACGGGGAACACTGAAGCTTTCTTT.

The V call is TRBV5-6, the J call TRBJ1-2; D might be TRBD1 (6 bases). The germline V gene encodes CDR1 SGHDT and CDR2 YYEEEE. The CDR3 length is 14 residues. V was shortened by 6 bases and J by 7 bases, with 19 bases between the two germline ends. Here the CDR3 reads CASNPGTGPGGYTF. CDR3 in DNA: TGTGCCAGCAACCCGGGAACAGGGCCGGGTGGCTACACCTTC.

The CDR3 DNA follows: TGTGCCAGCAGTTCGGGACTAGCGGGGGGTAATGAGCAGTTCTTC. It encodes CASSSGLAGGNEQFF. J is TRBJ2-1 and V is TRBV5-4; TRBD2 aligns across 15 bases. Germline V gene sequence: CDR1 SGHNT, CDR2 YYREEE (reference sequence). V was clipped by 5 bases and J by 7 bases; unmatched bases: 4. The CDR3 consists of 15 residues.

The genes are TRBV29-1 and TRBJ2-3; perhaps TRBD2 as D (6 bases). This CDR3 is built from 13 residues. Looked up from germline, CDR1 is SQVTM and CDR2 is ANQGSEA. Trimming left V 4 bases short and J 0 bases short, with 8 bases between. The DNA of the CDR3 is TGCAGCGTTGTGGGACTGAGCACAGATACGCAGTATTTT. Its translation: CSVVGLSTDTQYF.

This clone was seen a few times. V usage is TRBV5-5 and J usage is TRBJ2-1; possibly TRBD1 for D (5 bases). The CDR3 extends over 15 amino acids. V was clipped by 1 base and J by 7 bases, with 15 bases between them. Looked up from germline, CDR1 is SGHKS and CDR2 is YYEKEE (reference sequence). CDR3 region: CASSLSQVAGNEQFF. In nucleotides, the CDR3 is TGTGCCAGCAGCTTGTCACAGGTGGCTGGAAATGAGCAGTTCTTC. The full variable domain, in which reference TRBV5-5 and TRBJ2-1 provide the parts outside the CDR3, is DAGVTQSPTHLIKTRGQQVTLRCSPISGHKSVSWYQQVLGQGPQFIFQYYEKEERGRGNFPDRFSARQFPNYSSELNVNALLLGDSALYLCASSLSQVAGNEQFFGPGTRLTVL.

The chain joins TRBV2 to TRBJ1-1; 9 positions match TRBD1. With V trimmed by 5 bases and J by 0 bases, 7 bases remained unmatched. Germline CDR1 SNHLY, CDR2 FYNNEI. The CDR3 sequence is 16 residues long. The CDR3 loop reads CASSSGTGYMNTEAFF. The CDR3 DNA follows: TGTGCCAGCAGTTCCGGGACAGGGTACATGAACACTGAAGCTTTCTTT.

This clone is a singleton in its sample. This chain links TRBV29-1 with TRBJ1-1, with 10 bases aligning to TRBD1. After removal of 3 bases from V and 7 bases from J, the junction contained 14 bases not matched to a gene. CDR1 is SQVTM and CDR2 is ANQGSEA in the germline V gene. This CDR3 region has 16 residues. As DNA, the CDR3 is TGCAGCGTTGATCCCCCGAGAGACAGGGGGCAACGTGAAGCTTTCTTT. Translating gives CSVDPPRDRGQREAFF.

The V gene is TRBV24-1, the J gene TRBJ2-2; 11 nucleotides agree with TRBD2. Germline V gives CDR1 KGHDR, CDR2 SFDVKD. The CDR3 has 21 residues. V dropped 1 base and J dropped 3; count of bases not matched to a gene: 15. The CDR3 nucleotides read TGTGCCACCAGTGATTTCTGGCAGGCCGGGCTAGCGGGAGGAGACACCGGGGAGCTGTTTTTT. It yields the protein CATSDFWQAGLAGGDTGELFF.

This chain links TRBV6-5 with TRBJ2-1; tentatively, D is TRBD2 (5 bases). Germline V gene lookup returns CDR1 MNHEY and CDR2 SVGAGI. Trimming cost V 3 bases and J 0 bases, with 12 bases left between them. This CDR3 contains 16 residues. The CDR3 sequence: CASSYGLGSSYNEQFF. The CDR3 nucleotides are TGTGCCAGCAGTTATGGGCTTGGGAGCTCCTACAATGAGCAGTTCTTC.

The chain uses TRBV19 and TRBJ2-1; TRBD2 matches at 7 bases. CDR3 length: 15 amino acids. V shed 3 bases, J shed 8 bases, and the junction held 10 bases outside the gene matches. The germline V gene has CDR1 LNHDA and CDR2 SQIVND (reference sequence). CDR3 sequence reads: CASSIFPVGGDEQFF. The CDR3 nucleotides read TGTGCCAGTAGTATCTTCCCTGTGGGGGGGGATGAGCAGTTCTTC. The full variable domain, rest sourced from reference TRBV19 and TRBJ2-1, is DGGITQSPKYLFRKEGQNVTLSCEQNLNHDAMYWYRQDPGQGLRLIYYSQIVNDFQKGDIAEGYSVSREKKESFPLTVTSAQKNPTAFYLCASSIFPVGGDEQFFGPGTRLTVL.

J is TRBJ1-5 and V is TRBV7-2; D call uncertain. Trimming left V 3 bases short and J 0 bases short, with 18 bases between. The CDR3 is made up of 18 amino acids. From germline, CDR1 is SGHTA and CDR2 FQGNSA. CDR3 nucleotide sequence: TGTGCCAGCAGCTTCTTTTTAATGGGAGCTTATAGCAATCAGCCCCAGCATTTT. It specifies CASSFFLMGAYSNQPQHF.

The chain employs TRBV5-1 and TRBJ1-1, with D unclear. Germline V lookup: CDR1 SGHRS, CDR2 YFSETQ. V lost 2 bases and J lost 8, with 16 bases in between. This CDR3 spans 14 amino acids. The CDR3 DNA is TGCGCCAGCAGCTTACCCTCTACCTTACGCGAAGCTTTCTTT. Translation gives CASSLPSTLREAFF. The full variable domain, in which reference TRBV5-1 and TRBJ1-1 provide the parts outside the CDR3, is KAGVTQTPRYLIKTRGQQVTLSCSPISGHRSVSWYQQTPGQGLQFLFEYFSETQRNKGNFPGRFSGRQFSNSRSEMNVSTLELGDSALYLCASSLPSTLREAFFGQGTRLTVV.

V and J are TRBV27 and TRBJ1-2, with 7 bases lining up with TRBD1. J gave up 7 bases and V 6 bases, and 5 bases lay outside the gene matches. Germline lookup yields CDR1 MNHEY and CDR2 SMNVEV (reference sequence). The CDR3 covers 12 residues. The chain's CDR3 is CASRTGFAGYTF. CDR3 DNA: TGTGCCAGCAGGACAGGGTTCGCTGGCTACACCTTC.

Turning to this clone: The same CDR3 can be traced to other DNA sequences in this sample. CDR3 amino acids: CASSPRTGNTGELFF. Written as DNA, the CDR3 is TGCGCCAGCAGCCCCCGGACAGGGAACACCGGGGAGCTGTTTTTT. The chain is built from TRBV5-1 and TRBJ2-2; TRBD1 aligns across 7 bases. There are 15 residues in the CDR3. The J segment lost 1 base and the V segment lost 4 bases, leaving 4 bases of the junction unmatched. Germline CDR1 and CDR2: SGHRS and YFSETQ.

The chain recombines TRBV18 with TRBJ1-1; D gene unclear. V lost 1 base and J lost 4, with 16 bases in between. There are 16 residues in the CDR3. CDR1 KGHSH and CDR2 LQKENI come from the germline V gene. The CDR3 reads CASSPRPEGLTTEAFF. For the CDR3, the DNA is TGTGCCAGCTCACCACGGCCAGAGGGTCTTACCACTGAAGCTTTCTTT.

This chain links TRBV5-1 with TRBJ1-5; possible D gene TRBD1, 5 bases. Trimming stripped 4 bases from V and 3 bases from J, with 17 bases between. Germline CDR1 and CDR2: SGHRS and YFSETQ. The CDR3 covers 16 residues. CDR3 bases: TGCGCCAGCAGCCCAAATGGGGGGGGGTTCAATCAGCCCCAGCATTTT. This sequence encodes CASSPNGGGFNQPQHF.

As DNA, the CDR3 is TGTGCCAGTAGCGGCGGGAGAAAGACCCAGTACTTC. This encodes CASSGGRKTQYF. The chain combines TRBV19 with TRBJ2-5, with TRBD2 identical over 7 bases. The length of the CDR3 is 12 residues. Germline V CDR1 and CDR2: LNHDA, SQIVND (reference sequence). Trimming at V came to 6 bases and at J to 6 bases, leaving 4 bases not matched to a gene.

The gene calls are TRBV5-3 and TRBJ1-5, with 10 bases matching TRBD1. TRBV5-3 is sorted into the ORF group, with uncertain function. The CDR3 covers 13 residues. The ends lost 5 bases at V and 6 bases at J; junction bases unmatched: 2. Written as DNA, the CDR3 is TGTGCCAGAAGGGGACAGGGGCTTCAGCCCCAGCATTTT. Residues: CARRGQGLQPQHF.

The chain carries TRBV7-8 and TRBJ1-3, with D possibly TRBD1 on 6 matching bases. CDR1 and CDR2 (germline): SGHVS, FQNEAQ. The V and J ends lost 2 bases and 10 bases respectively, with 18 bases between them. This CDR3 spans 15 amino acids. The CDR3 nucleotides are TGTGCCAGCAGCTTATCGGGGGGCGCGGGTGGGACCATATATTTT. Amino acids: CASSLSGGAGGTIYF.

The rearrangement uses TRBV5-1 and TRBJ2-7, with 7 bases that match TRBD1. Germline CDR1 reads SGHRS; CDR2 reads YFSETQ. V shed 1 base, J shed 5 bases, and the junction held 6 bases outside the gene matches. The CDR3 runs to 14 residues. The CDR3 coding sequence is TGCGCCAGCAGCTTGAGCACAGGGGAAGACGAGCAGTACTTC. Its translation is CASSLSTGEDEQYF.

The CDR3 protein is CASSPQGTEAFF. CDR3 in DNA: TGTGCCAGCAGCCCCCAGGGCACTGAAGCTTTCTTT. This chain connects TRBV7-9 to TRBJ1-1; a possible D gene is TRBD1 (5 bases). CDR1 is SEHNR, CDR2 FQNEAQ, per germline (reference sequence). The length of the CDR3 is 12 residues. V gave up 5 bases and J gave up 4 bases, with 8 bases separating them.

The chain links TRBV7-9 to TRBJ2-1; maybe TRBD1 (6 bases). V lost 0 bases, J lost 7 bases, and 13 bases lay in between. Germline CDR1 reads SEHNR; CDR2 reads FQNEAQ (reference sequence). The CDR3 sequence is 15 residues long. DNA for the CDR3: TGTGCCAGCAGCTTAGCGGCCCAGGGGTGGAATGAGCAGTTCTTC. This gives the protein CASSLAAQGWNEQFF.

The CDR3 DNA follows: TGCGCCAGCAGCACCTCTTCCTACGGGGATCAGCCCCAGCATTTT. Protein: CASSTSSYGDQPQHF. The J gene is TRBJ1-5, the V gene TRBV5-1; no clear D. V lost 4 bases and J lost 5, with 16 bases in between. From germline, CDR1 is SGHRS and CDR2 YFSETQ. This CDR3 contains 15 residues.

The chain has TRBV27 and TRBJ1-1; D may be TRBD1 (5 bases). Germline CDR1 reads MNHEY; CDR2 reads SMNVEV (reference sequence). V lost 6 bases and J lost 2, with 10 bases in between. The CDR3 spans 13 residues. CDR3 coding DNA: TGTGCCAGCAGGACGACAGATAACACTGAAGCTTTCTTT. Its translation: CASRTTDNTEAFF.